This T cell receptor (beta chain) appears in the sequencing data of a study of naive and memory T cell subsets. There are many counts of this clonotype. The antigen is not known. The SP2 primer and nested alpha and beta constant region primers amplified ligated cDNA in four rounds. TCRdb recomputed calls from the UMI-ligation and nested PCR reads with MiXCR, one row per CDR3 protein. The table records fewer than 35,000 distinct CDR3 sequences, approximately 7.1% of them present only once. Treatment indicated: skin biopsy from PPD injection site in Mantoux-positive individual. TCR cDNA received a 3' ligated oligonucleotide that carried a UMI. Tuberculin skin test biopsies were taken where PPD was injected in Mantoux-positive people. Input was about 1 to 1,100 ng of DNase-treated total RNA without cell sorting. Findings and caveats of the study: Potentially, T cell activation and differentiation skew this RNA-based measurement. Tuberculin site TCR excess was interpreted as type IV hypersensitivity infiltration.

The clonotype originates from an adult in good health. Material: skin, obtained from a tuberculin skin test site.

Here the CDR3 reads CASSLGEGPLEKLFF. The CDR3 DNA reads TGTGCCAGCAGCTTAGGCGAGGGACCTCTTGAAAAACTGTTTTTT. The J gene is TRBJ1-4, the V gene TRBV13, with D possibly TRBD1 on 5 matching bases. Germline assignment: CDR1 PRHDT and CDR2 FYEKMQ (reference sequence). V dropped 0 bases and J dropped 7 bases, with 12 bases sitting between them. This CDR3 is built from 15 residues. Looking up the rest from reference TRBV13 and TRBJ1-4 gives the full variable domain: AAGVIQSPRHLIKEKRETATLKCYPIPRHDTVYWYQQGPGQDPQFLISFYEKMQSDKGSIPDRFSAQQFSDYHSELNMSSLELGDSALYFCASSLGEGPLEKLFFGSGTQLSVL.